The 7 T cell receptor beta chains in this list originate from one sample, sequenced in a study of shared clonotypes between healthy human individuals. The protocol was immunoSEQ multiplex PCR, while the TCRdb copy is restricted to in-frame clones and leaves out a portion. The sample yields roughly 2.4 million clones, 90% to 97% seen once. Input material: naive CD4+ T cells sorted from blood. Sample subset: CD45RA+ positively selected. These TCRs come from a man between 18 and 29 years old in good health.

The chain employs TRBV5-1 and TRBJ2-5, with 9 bases matching TRBD2. J lost 4 bases, V lost 6 bases, and 7 bases had no gene match. Germline V gives CDR1 SGHRS, CDR2 YFSETQ. This CDR3 region has 14 residues. CDR3 sequence reads: CASNQAGGGETQYF. The DNA for the CDR3 is TGCGCCAGCAATCAAGCGGGGGGCGGAGAGACCCAGTACTTC.

The chain has TRBV12-5 and TRBJ2-3, with TRBD1 identical over 8 bases. Trimming at V came to 4 bases and at J to 3 bases, leaving 6 bases not matched to a gene. The CDR3 contains 15 residues. Germline CDR1 is LGHNT and CDR2 is FRNRAP. The CDR3 loop is CASGSYTGGTDTQYF. CDR3 in DNA: TGTGCTAGTGGTTCTTACACAGGGGGGACAGATACGCAGTATTTT.

The chain combines TRBV30 with TRBJ2-1, with TRBD1 identical over 7 bases. The CDR3 loop spans 11 amino acids. CDR1 GTSNPN and CDR2 SVGIG come from the germline V gene (reference sequence). Germline trimming cut 4 bases from V and 8 bases from J; bases unmatched to any gene: 2. The CDR3 DNA sequence: TGTGCCTGGATCGACAGGGATGAGCAGTTCTTC. Translating gives CAWIDRDEQFF.

V is TRBV30 and J is TRBJ2-4; TRBD1 matches 8 bases. Unmatched junction bases numbered 2, after V lost 5 bases and J lost 2 bases. Germline CDR1 reads GTSNPN; CDR2 reads SVGIG (reference sequence). The CDR3 is made up of 13 amino acids. The CDR3 loop is CAWGQGSKNIQYF. The CDR3 coding sequence is TGTGCCTGGGGACAGGGTTCCAAAAACATTCAGTACTTC.

The rearrangement links TRBV11-2 to TRBJ2-5, with 10 bases that match TRBD2. The germline gives CDR1 SGHAT, CDR2 FQNNGV. The CDR3 sequence is 15 residues long. After removal of 1 base from V and 5 bases from J, the junction contained 4 bases not matched to a gene. The CDR3 nucleotides are TGTGCCAGCAGCTTAGCAGGACTAGCGGTGGAGACCCAGTACTTC. It is translated as CASSLAGLAVETQYF.

This clone appeared a single time. The chain joins TRBV6-1 to TRBJ1-2; D is perhaps TRBD1 (5 bases). V lost 6 bases, J lost 5 bases, and 10 bases lay in between. In germline, CDR1 is MNHNS, CDR2 SASEGT. There are 12 residues in the CDR3. CDR3 DNA: TGTGCCAGCAGCTGGGGCCCTTATGGCTACACCTTC. Amino acids: CASSWGPYGYTF.

This chain connects TRBV18 to TRBJ1-1; no reliable D call. V gave up 0 bases and J gave up 5 bases, with 10 bases separating them. There are 14 residues in the CDR3. Germline loops: CDR1 KGHSH, CDR2 LQKENI. The chain's CDR3 is CASSPPNGETEAFF. For the CDR3, the DNA is TGTGCCAGCTCACCACCGAACGGGGAGACTGAAGCTTTCTTT.